One and the same sample provided the 14 T cell receptor beta chains below, sequenced in a study of blood T cell repertoires in COVID-19 (TCRdb year 2020). Library preparation employed the immunoSEQ multiplex PCR assay. Sourced from immuneACCESS, this table was stored by TCRdb with only in-frame sequences that have V and J called. A share of the clones is absent; for the studies checked, an unresolved V gene accounts for under half, and the remainder has no known explanation. The sample records 250,000 to 300,000 clones, approximately 87% of which are singletons. The ten largest clones capture approximately 1.4% of the sample. The specimen was peripheral blood. These receptors originate from a woman aged 40 to 50 who had recovered from COVID-19.

The V gene is TRBV4-3, the J gene TRBJ2-7, with D possibly matching TRBD1 (5 bases). Trimming stripped 1 base from V and 3 bases from J, with 13 bases between. This CDR3 is built from 15 residues. Germline V gene sequence: CDR1 LGHNA, CDR2 YSLEER. In DNA form, the CDR3 reads TGCGCCAGCAGCCAAGTCCTTTCAGGGATCTACGAGCAGTACTTC. As protein: CASSQVLSGIYEQYF.

The chain combines TRBV27 with TRBJ2-1; 7 positions agree with TRBD1. CDR1 and CDR2 (germline): MNHEY, SMNVEV (reference sequence). The V and J ends lost 4 bases and 10 bases, in that order; junction bases with no gene match: 7. There are 13 residues in the CDR3. The CDR3 bases are TGTGCCAGCAGTTACCACAGGGGCGGGGAGCAGTTCTTC. Protein: CASSYHRGGEQFF.

V gene TRBV6-6 combines with J gene TRBJ1-2; perhaps TRBD1 as D (5 bases). V was shortened by 6 bases and J by 0 bases, with 11 bases between the two germline ends. Looked up from germline, CDR1 is MNHNY and CDR2 is SVGAGI (reference sequence). The CDR3 sequence is 14 residues long. The CDR3: CASSHRLTNYGYTF. The CDR3 DNA sequence: TGTGCCAGCAGCCACAGGCTTACTAACTATGGCTACACCTTC.

Details on this clone: Other DNA sequences of this sample code for an identical CDR3. The rearrangement links TRBV2 to TRBJ2-7, with TRBD1 matching over 10 bases. Per the germline V gene, CDR1 is SNHLY and CDR2 is FYNNEI. J was trimmed by 2 bases and V by 4 bases; bases with no gene match: 2. The CDR3 totals 14 residues. The CDR3 loop is CASSGDRGPYEQYF. CDR3 bases: TGTGCCAGCAGTGGGGACAGGGGCCCCTACGAGCAGTACTTC. Together with reference TRBV2 and TRBJ2-7, the CDR3 gives the full variable domain: EPEVTQTPSHQVTQMGQEVILRCVPISNHLYFYWYRQILGQKVEFLVSFYNNEISEKSEIFDDQFSVERPDGSNFTLKIRSTKLEDSAMYFCASSGDRGPYEQYFGPGTRLTVT.

The gene calls are TRBV6-6 and TRBJ1-5; D unresolved. CDR3 length: 11 residues. The V end was cut by 5 bases, the J end by 9 bases, with 8 bases between. Looked up from germline, CDR1 is MNHNY and CDR2 is SVGAGI (reference sequence). The CDR3 is CASSAAGPQHF. CDR3 bases: TGTGCCAGCAGTGCCGCAGGGCCCCAGCATTTT.

This CDR3 reads CASSIPRGGGHEQFF. DNA for the CDR3: TGTGCCAGTAGTATACCCCGGGGGGGCGGGCACGAGCAGTTCTTC. The chain joins TRBV19 to TRBJ2-1; 8 bases line up with TRBD2. The CDR3 runs to 15 residues. After removal of 2 bases from V and 10 bases from J, the junction contained 10 bases not matched to a gene. Germline V gene sequence: CDR1 LNHDA, CDR2 SQIVND (reference sequence).

The chain recombines TRBV6-6 with TRBJ2-2; 11 bases are shared with TRBD2. The germline V gene encodes CDR1 MNHNY and CDR2 SVGAGI (reference sequence). CDR3 length: 18 amino acids. Trimming took 5 bases from V and 0 from J; bases not matched to a gene: 8. CDR3 nucleotide sequence: TGTGCCAGCAGTCCCTTACTAGCGGGGGCTGCGAACACCGGGGAGCTGTTTTTT. As protein: CASSPLLAGAANTGELFF.

V gene TRBV29-1 combines with J gene TRBJ1-2; TRBD1 agrees at 12 bases. The CDR3 loop spans 13 amino acids. V shed 3 bases and J 8 bases; nucleotides not matched to a gene: 4. The germline CDR1 and CDR2 sequences are SQVTM and ANQGSEA. For the CDR3, the DNA is TGCAGCGTTGAGGGGACAGGGGGCGGCGGCTACACCTTC. It codes for CSVEGTGGGGYTF. The variable domain in full, completed from reference TRBV29-1 and TRBJ1-2, reads SAVISQKPSRDICQRGTSLTIQCQVDSQVTMMFWYRQQPGQSLTLIATANQGSEATYESGFVIDKFPISRPNLTFSTLTVSNMSPEDSSIYLCSVEGTGGGGYTFGSGTRLTVV.

This chain uses TRBV5-1 with TRBJ2-5; possibly TRBD1 for D (6 bases). Germline assignment: CDR1 SGHRS and CDR2 YFSETQ. The CDR3 is 14 residues long. V gave up 5 bases and J gave up 0 bases, with 11 bases separating them. CDR3 DNA: TGCGCCAGCAGTTTAACAGGGAACCAAGAGACCCAGTACTTC. Translation: CASSLTGNQETQYF.

The chain employs TRBV6-5 and TRBJ2-7; 7 positions agree with TRBD2. CDR3 size: 12 residues. The trim removed 6 bases at V and 10 bases at J, leaving 9 bases unmatched. Germline loops: CDR1 MNHEY, CDR2 SVGAGI. CDR3 protein: CASSNLADKQYF. In nucleotides, the CDR3 is TGTGCCAGCAGCAACCTAGCGGACAAACAGTACTTC.

The CDR3 DNA reads TGTGCCAGCAGCGGCGGGCCCATGTACGAGCAGTACTTC. Amino acids: CASSGGPMYEQYF. This chain links TRBV5-5 with TRBJ2-7, with D maybe TRBD2 (5 bases). The CDR3 extends over 13 amino acids. Trimming shortened V by 4 bases and J by 4 bases, and 12 bases separated the two germline ends. CDR1 is SGHKS and CDR2 is YYEKEE in the germline V gene (reference sequence). Together with reference TRBV5-5 and TRBJ2-7, the CDR3 gives the full variable domain: DAGVTQSPTHLIKTRGQQVTLRCSPISGHKSVSWYQQVLGQGPQFIFQYYEKEERGRGNFPDRFSARQFPNYSSELNVNALLLGDSALYLCASSGGPMYEQYFGPGTRLTVT.

The chain joins TRBV18 to TRBJ1-1, with TRBD1 as a possible D gene (6 bases). CDR3 length equals 15 residues. Per the germline V gene, CDR1 is KGHSH and CDR2 is LQKENI. Deletions cut 6 bases from V and 3 bases from J, with 17 bases between. The chain's CDR3 is CASSQERGQHTEAFF. In DNA, the CDR3 is TGTGCCAGCTCCCAAGAGCGGGGGCAGCACACTGAAGCTTTCTTT.

This chain uses TRBV5-1 with TRBJ1-2; TRBD1 aligns across 11 bases. Unmatched junction bases numbered 6, after V lost 4 bases and J lost 4 bases. The CDR3 is made up of 15 amino acids. Per germline, CDR1 SGHRS and CDR2 YFSETQ. The CDR3 DNA sequence: TGCGCCAGCAGCGCGACGGGACAGGGGGGCTATGGCTACACCTTC. Translated, it gives CASSATGQGGYGYTF.

The chain recombines TRBV6-5 with TRBJ1-1; perhaps TRBD1 as D (6 bases). Per germline, CDR1 MNHEY and CDR2 SVGAGI. CDR3 length equals 13 residues. The V and J ends lost 6 bases and 7 bases respectively, with 15 bases between them. CDR3 loop: CASRIGGAVEAFF. The CDR3 bases are TGTGCCAGCAGGATAGGGGGAGCGGTTGAAGCTTTCTTT.